The 30 T cell receptor beta chains given below trace back to one sample, sequenced in a study of post-analysis software for immune sequencing data (dated by TCRdb to the mid-2010s). What the research found in general, with its limitations: Patients showed significantly higher frequencies than controls for several TRBV segments, among them TRBV5-6, TRBV5-1 and TRBV20-1.

The receptor library was made with PCR. Sequencing instrument: Illumina HiSeq 2500. Unique molecular identifiers were incorporated into TCR beta cDNA libraries to reduce PCR and sequencing biases. TCRdb's own reprocessing of the public reads used fastp at Q25 and MiXCR and kept productive beta chains. Each CDR3 protein appears once, grouped with its most common genes and DNA. The sample records 700,000 to 800,000 distinct CDR3 sequences, roughly 27% of which are singletons. Together, the top ten hold about 0.5% of the sample. Their cognate antigens are unknown. Material: blood. The receptors were gathered from a girl between 5 and 17 years old with multiple sclerosis.

This clonotype came up a few times. The chain links TRBV25-1 to TRBJ2-5; 8 bases are a match to TRBD2. Germline V gene data show CDR1 as MGHDK and CDR2 as SYGVNS. Trimming cost V 5 bases and J 11 bases; bases outside gene matches: 13. CDR3 length: 14 amino acids. The CDR3 region is CASSTRGAGGEQYF. As DNA, the CDR3 is TGTGCCAGCAGTACCCGGGGGGCGGGAGGTGAGCAGTACTTC.

CDR3 amino acids: CASSGRPFETQYF. CDR3 DNA sequence: TGTGCCAGCTCAGGTCGACCGTTCGAGACCCAGTACTTC. The chain joins TRBV13 to TRBJ2-5; D not resolved. Germline V gives CDR1 PRHDT, CDR2 FYEKMQ (reference sequence). V lost 8 bases to trimming and J lost 5 bases, with 15 bases between them. This CDR3 has 13 amino acids.

As for this clonotype: One base away lies a much larger clone, so this may be a sequencing read error. The chain combines TRBV7-2 with TRBJ2-5; 7 bases align to TRBD2. Germline loops: CDR1 SGHTA, CDR2 FQGNSA. V gave up 4 bases and J gave up 12 bases; unmatched junction bases: 11. The length of the CDR3 is 13 residues. The CDR3 nucleotides are TGTGCCAGCAGCTCGGGACTAAACTACGAGAAGTACTTC. Translating gives CASSSGLNYEKYF.

V gene TRBV11-2 combines with J gene TRBJ2-3, with 15 bases matching TRBD2. The trim removed 5 bases at V and 4 bases at J, leaving 19 bases unmatched. The CDR3 covers 21 residues. Germline V CDR1 and CDR2: SGHAT, FQNNGV. The CDR3 region has the DNA TGTGCCAGCAGCCACAGGACTAGCGGGAGGGAAGTGGTCTTGAAATCAGATACGCAGTATTTT. Its translation is CASSHRTSGREVVLKSDTQYF.

This clonotype has only a few counts. The chain joins TRBV6-2 or TRBV6-3 to TRBJ2-1, with TRBD2 identical over 12 bases. The CDR3 length is 16 residues. Germline CDR1 is MNHEY and CDR2 is SVGEGT. J was trimmed by 9 bases and V by 5 bases; bases with no gene match: 11. The CDR3: CASSRNLAGGPREQFF. As DNA, the CDR3 is TGTGCCAGCAGTCGAAACCTAGCGGGAGGGCCGCGTGAGCAGTTCTTC.

This clonotype was seen only a few times. This chain connects TRBV5-6 to TRBJ2-4, with 7 bases that match TRBD1. This CDR3 has 17 amino acids. Trimming cost V 4 bases and J 0 bases; bases outside gene matches: 10. CDR1 is SGHDT, CDR2 YYEEEE, per germline. This chain's CDR3 is CASSIHTGTVAKNIQYF. The DNA of the CDR3 is TGTGCCAGCAGCATTCATACCGGGACAGTAGCCAAAAACATTCAGTACTTC.

V and J are TRBV4-1 and TRBJ2-3, with 15 bases matching TRBD2. The junction had 8 bases not matched to a gene; V was cut back by 0 bases and J by 1 base. CDR1 and CDR2 (germline): MGHRA, YSYEKL. The CDR3 consists of 20 residues. The CDR3 loop reads CASSQDEGLAGGGGTDTQYF. CDR3 DNA sequence: TGCGCCAGCAGCCAAGATGAGGGACTAGCGGGAGGAGGGGGCACAGATACGCAGTATTTT.

The rearrangement joins TRBV6-1 to TRBJ2-1; 7 nucleotides line up with TRBD2. This CDR3 is built from 17 residues. V lost 7 bases to trimming and J lost 6 bases; unmatched junction nucleotides: 18. CDR1 is MNHNS, CDR2 SASEGT, per germline. Here the CDR3 reads CASTQRLARIGPNEQFF. The DNA of the CDR3 is TGTGCCAGCACCCAACGACTAGCAAGGATAGGCCCCAATGAGCAGTTCTTC.

This rearrangement joins TRBV6-5 to TRBJ2-3; 10 bases are a match to TRBD2. This CDR3 has 15 amino acids. The germline CDR1 and CDR2 sequences are MNHEY and SVGAGI. J gave up 0 bases and V 7 bases, and 4 bases lay outside the gene matches. The CDR3, as DNA: TGTGCCAGCACCTCGGGACTAGCGAGCACAGATACGCAGTATTTT. This translates into CASTSGLASTDTQYF.

There are a few counts of this clonotype. The chain combines TRBV7-2 with TRBJ2-5; D may match TRBD1 or TRBD2 (5 bases each). In germline, CDR1 is SGHTA, CDR2 FQGNSA. This CDR3 spans 14 amino acids. The germline V and J ends were trimmed by 0 bases and 7 bases, with 12 bases remaining between them. Here the CDR3 reads CASSLAQGAGTQYF. CDR3 sequence (DNA): TGTGCCAGCAGCTTAGCGCAGGGCGCGGGGACCCAGTACTTC.

The V gene is TRBV7-2, the J gene TRBJ1-2; TRBD1 is a possible D gene (6 bases). This CDR3 is built from 16 residues. Germline values: CDR1 SGHTA, CDR2 FQGNSA. V shed 1 base and J shed 4 bases, with 16 bases lying between them. The CDR3 sequence: CASSLEQTGDGYGYTF. The DNA of the CDR3 is TGTGCCAGCAGCTTAGAGCAGACAGGCGATGGCTATGGCTACACCTTC.

The sample holds a few counts of this clonotype. One end of the junction does not line up with germline, which may come from a read error. This chain joins TRBV6-1 and TRBJ2-5; D unclear. Germline loops: CDR1 MNHNS, CDR2 SASEGT. This CDR3 comprises 15 residues. CDR3 sequence reads: CASGEARQPIETQYF. The DNA for the CDR3 is TGTGCCAGCGGTGAAGCGCGGCAGCCCATAGAGACCCAGTACTTC.

The chain joins TRBV6-5 to TRBJ1-1; perhaps TRBD1 as D (5 bases). The CDR3 length is 12 residues. V was pared by 2 bases and J by 11 bases, with 12 bases between. Germline loops: CDR1 MNHEY, CDR2 SVGAGI. The DNA for the CDR3 is TGTGCCAGCAGTTACCGGGACCAAGTGGCTTTCTTT. Amino acids: CASSYRDQVAFF.

The chain uses TRBV11-2 and TRBJ1-3; maybe TRBD1 (6 bases). Trimming shortened V by 1 base and J by 5 bases, and 12 bases separated the two germline ends. From germline, CDR1 is SGHAT and CDR2 FQNNGV. The CDR3 has 15 amino acids. CDR3 protein: CASSLGRQGRNTIYF. CDR3 DNA sequence: TGTGCCAGCAGCTTAGGTCGGCAGGGGAGAAACACCATATATTTT.

The CDR3 protein is CASSLREWNTEAFF. As DNA, the CDR3 is TGTGCCAGCAGCTTACGTGAATGGAACACTGAAGCTTTCTTT. J is TRBJ1-1 and V is TRBV7-8, with unresolved D. The ends were cut back, 2 bases at V and 1 base at J, with 8 bases in the middle. The CDR3 consists of 14 residues. From germline, CDR1 is SGHVS and CDR2 FQNEAQ.

The genes are TRBV27 and TRBJ2-1, with D hard to call. V shed 3 bases and J shed 5 bases, with 8 bases lying between them. The CDR3 loop spans 13 amino acids. Germline V gene sequence: CDR1 MNHEY, CDR2 SMNVEV (reference sequence). CDR3 sequence: CASSFSRNNEQFF. The CDR3 bases are TGTGCCAGCAGTTTCTCCAGAAACAATGAGCAGTTCTTC.

Here the CDR3 reads CASSFSTASYGYTF. The CDR3 nucleotides are TGCGCCAGCAGCTTCTCGACAGCATCCTATGGCTACACCTTC. This chain joins TRBV5-1 and TRBJ1-2, with D perhaps matching TRBD1 (5 bases). V was cut by 2 bases and J by 4 bases, with 12 bases left in between. This CDR3 region has 14 residues. Germline CDR1 is SGHRS and CDR2 is YFSETQ.

The V call is TRBV6-2 or TRBV6-3, the J call TRBJ2-5, with D perhaps matching TRBD2 (6 bases). Between the trimmed V and J ends, which lost 7 bases and 1 base, there was a span of 19 bases. CDR1 is MNHEY and CDR2 is SVGEGT in the germline V gene. The CDR3 has 16 amino acids. DNA of the CDR3: TGTGCCAGCACCGCGACTAGTCGGGTAGGCCAAGAGACCCAGTACTTC. Encoded protein: CASTATSRVGQETQYF.

The J gene is TRBJ1-5, the V gene TRBV15; weak D call: TRBD1 (6 bases). Germline CDR1 and CDR2: LNHNV and YYDKDF (reference sequence). This CDR3 is 15 amino acids long. The ends were cut back, 0 bases at V and 4 bases at J, with 10 bases in the middle. This CDR3 reads CATSRDPGQNQPQHF. CDR3 in DNA: TGTGCCACCAGCAGAGATCCAGGACAGAATCAGCCCCAGCATTTT.

The rearrangement joins TRBV7-2 to TRBJ2-1; no firm D call. V was cut by 4 bases and J by 0 bases, with 10 bases left in between. The germline gives CDR1 SGHTA, CDR2 FQGNSA. This CDR3 has 15 residues. The CDR3 loop reads CASSSSSTSYNEQFF. CDR3 nucleotides: TGTGCCAGCAGCTCCTCGAGTACCTCCTACAATGAGCAGTTCTTC.

The chain has TRBV4-3 and TRBJ2-7; D is uncertain. Germline V gene lookup returns CDR1 LGHNA and CDR2 YSLEER. Between the trimmed V and J ends, which lost 4 bases and 0 bases, there was a span of 19 bases. The CDR3 is made up of 17 amino acids. This chain's CDR3 is CASSPTDKIRSSYEQYF. DNA for the CDR3: TGCGCCAGCAGCCCTACCGACAAGATTAGAAGCTCCTACGAGCAGTACTTC.

This clonotype was detected only a few times. A junction end diverges from the germline sequence, so it may reflect a read error. This chain links TRBV12-3 or TRBV12-4 with TRBJ2-5; TRBD2 matches at 11 bases. The assigned J gene may be wrong: the sequence end matches TRBJ2-7 better. This CDR3 spans 14 amino acids. CDR3 sequence: CASSQLAGAYEQYF. The DNA of the CDR3 is TGCGCCAGCAGTCAACTAGCGGGAGCCTACGAGCAGTACTTC.

V usage is TRBV2 and J usage is TRBJ2-1; tentatively, D is TRBD2 (5 bases). The CDR3 loop spans 15 amino acids. The germline V and J ends were trimmed by 7 bases and 1 base, with 14 bases remaining between them. Germline loops: CDR1 SNHLY, CDR2 FYNNEI. The CDR3 spells CASNPRGGSYNEQFF. The CDR3 DNA follows: TGTGCCAGCAACCCTCGAGGCGGGTCCTACAATGAGCAGTTCTTC. The full variable domain, in which reference TRBV2 and TRBJ2-1 provide the parts outside the CDR3, is EPEVTQTPSHQVTQMGQEVILRCVPISNHLYFYWYRQILGQKVEFLVSFYNNEISEKSEIFDDQFSVERPDGSNFTLKIRSTKLEDSAMYFCASNPRGGSYNEQFFGPGTRLTVL.

The table lists this clonotype with a few counts. The chain carries TRBV7-9 and TRBJ1-6; perhaps TRBD1 as D (6 bases). V lost 5 bases and J 9 bases, leaving 23 bases between the germline ends. The CDR3 consists of 17 residues. In germline, CDR1 is SEHNR, CDR2 FQNEAQ (reference sequence). Here the CDR3 reads CASSQTIEQGLSSPLHF. The CDR3 DNA follows: TGTGCCAGCAGCCAGACGATAGAACAGGGTCTAAGTTCACCCCTCCACTTT.

The CDR3 loop reads CASRVGQFTGEAFF. CDR3 DNA: TGTGCCAGCAGGGTCGGACAGTTTACGGGTGAAGCTTTCTTT. V usage is TRBV2 and J usage is TRBJ1-1, with a tentative D call TRBD1 (6 bases). CDR1 is SNHLY and CDR2 is FYNNEI in the germline V gene. Trimming left V 6 bases short and J 7 bases short, with 18 bases between. The CDR3 is 14 amino acids.

The rearrangement links TRBV20-1 to TRBJ1-5; D possibly corresponds to TRBD1 (5 bases). In germline, CDR1 is DFQATT, CDR2 SNEGSKA (reference sequence). The CDR3 is 14 residues long. Trimming cost V 7 bases and J 6 bases, with 19 bases left between them. The CDR3 region is CSVRGRVYSQPQHF. CDR3 coding DNA: TGCAGTGTTAGGGGTAGGGTTTACAGTCAGCCCCAGCATTTT.

This chain uses TRBV4-2 with TRBJ2-1; TRBD1 might be the D (5 bases). The length of the CDR3 is 16 residues. The germline V gene has CDR1 LGHNA and CDR2 YNFKEQ. Between the trimmed V and J ends, which lost 4 bases and 8 bases, there was a span of 21 bases. The CDR3 here is CASSLLPAPLRDEQFF. Here the CDR3 DNA reads TGTGCCAGCAGCCTTCTCCCGGCCCCACTCAGGGATGAGCAGTTCTTC.

This clonotype was detected ten times or more. CDR3 DNA sequence: TGTGCCAGCAGTTCCCGAGGAGGGGACAATGAGCAGTTCTTC. This codes for CASSSRGGDNEQFF. V usage is TRBV12-3 or TRBV12-4 and J usage is TRBJ2-1; tentatively, D is TRBD2 (6 bases). The V gene lost 4 bases and the J gene lost 5 bases, with 12 bases spanning the gap. CDR3 length: 14 residues.

This chain joins TRBV12-3 or TRBV12-4 and TRBJ1-4; the D gene is possibly TRBD1 (5 bases). V was shortened by 7 bases and J by 7 bases, with 10 bases between the two germline ends. The CDR3 length is 12 residues. The CDR3 DNA sequence: TGTGCCAGCACTCGGGGGGGTGAAAAACTGTTTTTT. Its protein is CASTRGGEKLFF.

There are a few counts of this clonotype. The genes are TRBV9 and TRBJ1-2; a weak D match, TRBD1 (5 bases). Trimming took 0 bases from V and 8 from J, leaving 14 bases between them. The CDR3 consists of 14 residues. Germline assignment: CDR1 SGDLS and CDR2 YYNGEE. The CDR3 nucleotides read TGTGCCAGCAGCGTAGATAGGGGTTCCTACGGCTACACCTTC. Translating it yields CASSVDRGSYGYTF.